Given below is one TCR beta chain in context. These data come from a study of cytomegalovirus exposure and HLA in healthy donors. PCR was performed using 60 Vbeta and 13 Jbeta primers. Method: immunoSEQ multiplex PCR; TCRdb's copy keeps in-frame clones and lacks some. The sample records more than 85,000 clones, roughly 76% being singletons. This CDR3 is built from 13 residues. Trimming cost V 2 bases and J 5 bases; bases outside gene matches: 3. From germline, CDR1 is SGHDT and CDR2 YYEEEE. The chain employs TRBV5-6 and TRBJ1-1, with 7 positions matching TRBD1. The clonotype comes from a female donor in good health and CMV-seronegative. What was sequenced was PBMCs. The CDR3 sequence is CASSLRGLTEAFF. The DNA of the CDR3 is TGTGCCAGCAGCTTAAGGGGGCTTACTGAAGCTTTCTTT.